Listed here are 32 T cell receptor beta chains from one sample, sequenced in a study of sequential checkpoint blockade in melanoma. The treatment denotes: randomized to nivolumab then ipilimumab (arm A) or the reverse (arm B). Assay used: immunoSEQ multiplex PCR; TCRdb lists only in-frame clones, some missing. The sample includes several thousand clones, roughly two fifths seen only once; the top ten take roughly 8.7%. This material consisted of tumor tissue (inferred from file names), taken from a patient given nivolumab and ipilimumab in sequence. The receptors come from a human donor with melanoma.

As DNA, the CDR3 is TGTGCCAGCCGAAGGGGGCAAGATGAAAAACTGTTTTTT. Its protein is CASRRGQDEKLFF. V and J are TRBV28 and TRBJ1-4; 7 bases map to TRBD1. CDR3 size: 13 residues. Germline loops: CDR1 MDHEN, CDR2 SYDVKM. With V trimmed by 8 bases and J by 6 bases, 6 bases remained unmatched.

This clone was observed a handful of times. V gene TRBV18 combines with J gene TRBJ1-1; D remains unclear. Germline-derived CDR1 and CDR2 are KGHSH and LQKENI. The CDR3 totals 13 residues. The germline V and J ends were trimmed by 2 bases and 3 bases, with 7 bases remaining between them. CDR3 in DNA: TGTGCCAGCTCACCAAACGCGCACACTGAAGCTTTCTTT. This translates into CASSPNAHTEAFF.

The chain links TRBV18 to TRBJ2-3; D is possibly TRBD2 (7 bases). The germline V and J ends were trimmed by 0 bases and 4 bases, with 17 bases remaining between them. This CDR3 region has 17 residues. Germline loops: CDR1 KGHSH, CDR2 LQKENI. CDR3 sequence reads: CASSPPRGRGSPDTQYF. The CDR3 bases are TGTGCCAGCTCACCACCGCGGGGGCGCGGGAGTCCAGATACGCAGTATTTT.

The chain employs TRBV18 and TRBJ2-4, with 8 bases matching TRBD2. J gave up 16 bases and V 1 base, and 12 bases lay outside the gene matches. The CDR3 length is 14 residues. CDR1 is KGHSH and CDR2 is LQKENI in the germline V gene. CDR3 nucleotide sequence: TGTGCCAGCTCACCACGGTCCTCGAGCCGGGGGGGATACTTC. Its protein is CASSPRSSSRGGYF. Drawing the rest from reference TRBV18 and TRBJ2-4, the complete variable domain is NAGVMQNPRHLVRRRGQEARLRCSPMKGHSHVYWYRQLPEEGLKFMVYLQKENIIDESGMPKERFSAEFPKEGPSILRIQQVVRGDSAAYFCASSPRSSSRGGYFGAGTRLSVL.

This sequence joins TRBV11-3 and TRBJ1-4; 7 bases are shared with TRBD1. V lost 5 bases and J lost 7; bases outside the gene matches: 10. CDR1 SGHNT and CDR2 YENEEA come from the germline V gene. This CDR3 region has 15 residues. CDR3 loop: CASSPLGGGGEKLFF. CDR3 nucleotides: TGTGCCAGCAGCCCATTAGGGGGCGGGGGTGAAAAACTGTTTTTT.

The chain combines TRBV30 with TRBJ2-5; D is perhaps TRBD2 (5 bases). The CDR3 contains 13 residues. Germline CDR1 GTSNPN, CDR2 SVGIG (reference sequence). The V and J ends lost 3 bases and 2 bases respectively, with 10 bases between them. CDR3 sequence: CAWRSRTQETQYF. CDR3 nucleotides: TGTGCCTGGAGATCCAGGACTCAAGAGACCCAGTACTTC.

This rearrangement joins TRBV28 to TRBJ1-5; no firm D call. The V end was cut by 1 base, the J end by 0 bases, with 1 base between. The length of the CDR3 is 13 residues. The germline gives CDR1 MDHEN, CDR2 SYDVKM. The CDR3 here is CASSLYSNQPQHF. CDR3 in DNA: TGTGCCAGCAGTTTATATAGCAATCAGCCCCAGCATTTT.

This clone is categorized as medium-sized. This sequence joins TRBV6-8 and TRBJ1-1, with D maybe TRBD1 (6 bases). This CDR3 contains 14 residues. The germline V and J ends were trimmed by 2 bases and 4 bases, with 11 bases remaining between them. CDR1 is MNHGY, CDR2 SAAAGT, per germline. The CDR3 protein is CASSYGGAGTEAFF. For the CDR3, the DNA is TGTGCCAGCAGTTACGGGGGGGCGGGCACTGAAGCTTTCTTT.

This clone ranks as medium-sized. This chain connects TRBV11-3 to TRBJ2-7; TRBD1 might be the D (6 bases). The CDR3 is 16 amino acids. The V end lost 7 bases, the J end lost 1 base, and 20 bases lay between the germline ends. Germline CDR1 is SGHNT and CDR2 is YENEEA. The chain's CDR3 is CASTLSSGALSYEQYF. The CDR3 region has the DNA TGTGCCAGCACCCTATCCTCAGGGGCGTTATCCTACGAGCAGTACTTC.

CDR3 bases: TGTGCCTGGGGACAGGGGGCCATAAACACCGGGGAGCTGTTTTTT. Residues: CAWGQGAINTGELFF. The chain employs TRBV30 and TRBJ2-2; 11 bases map to TRBD1. Germline V gene lookup returns CDR1 GTSNPN and CDR2 SVGIG (reference sequence). The V segment lost 5 bases and the J segment 2 bases; nucleotides outside the gene matches: 4. The CDR3 runs to 15 residues.

The rearrangement uses TRBV6-8 and TRBJ2-1, with 12 nucleotides matching TRBD2. The germline V gene has CDR1 MNHGY and CDR2 SAAAGT. The CDR3 is made up of 14 amino acids. Trimming cost V 6 bases and J 6 bases; bases outside gene matches: 3. The CDR3 DNA reads TGTGCCAGCAGACTAGCGGGAGGTAGCAATGAGCAGTTCTTC. Translated, it gives CASRLAGGSNEQFF.

This clone was detected only a few times. The V call is TRBV6-7, the J call TRBJ2-3, with 9 bases that match TRBD1. TRBV6-7 is noted as an ORF with a role that remains uncertain. The V segment lost 6 bases and the J segment 3 bases; nucleotides outside the gene matches: 7. The CDR3 has 15 amino acids. CDR3 sequence: CASRAGTGRTDTQYF. DNA of the CDR3: TGTGCCAGCAGGGCCGGGACAGGGAGGACAGATACGCAGTATTTT.

This clone is medium-sized by share. This chain links TRBV29-1 with TRBJ2-1; D unresolved. The CDR3 length is 12 residues. Germline-derived CDR1 and CDR2 are SQVTM and ANQGSEA. Trimming shortened V by 0 bases and J by 6 bases, and 6 bases separated the two germline ends. The CDR3: CSVEDLRNEQFF. DNA of the CDR3: TGCAGCGTTGAAGATTTGCGCAATGAGCAGTTCTTC.

The chain couples TRBV18 to TRBJ1-5; D is possibly TRBD1 (5 bases). The CDR3 loop spans 15 amino acids. The V end was cut by 4 bases, the J end by 1 base, with 11 bases between. CDR1 KGHSH and CDR2 LQKENI come from the germline V gene. This chain's CDR3 is CASSHSGESNQPQHF. The CDR3, as DNA: TGTGCCAGCTCACACTCGGGGGAGAGCAATCAGCCCCAGCATTTT.

The rearrangement joins TRBV5-1 to TRBJ2-3; D is perhaps TRBD1 or TRBD2 (5 bases each). The germline gives CDR1 SGHRS, CDR2 YFSETQ. The CDR3 length is 17 residues. Trimming took 3 bases from V and 4 from J, leaving 21 bases between them. The CDR3, as DNA: TGCGCCAGCAGCTGGGAAGGGACCAACTTCGGCGCAGATACGCAGTATTTT. It translates to CASSWEGTNFGADTQYF.

This chain uses TRBV19 with TRBJ1-5; possibly TRBD1 for D (5 bases). The CDR3 spans 11 residues. V was trimmed by 1 base and J by 11 bases, leaving 6 bases between them. Germline V CDR1 and CDR2: LNHDA, SQIVND (reference sequence). CDR3 in DNA: TGTGCCAGTAGTATAGGGGGGTCCCAGCATTTT. As protein: CASSIGGSQHF. Based on the CDR3 plus reference TRBV19 and TRBJ1-5, the full variable domain is DGGITQSPKYLFRKEGQNVTLSCEQNLNHDAMYWYRQDPGQGLRLIYYSQIVNDFQKGDIAEGYSVSREKKESFPLTVTSAQKNPTAFYLCASSIGGSQHFGDGTRLSIL.

The V and J genes are TRBV29-1 and TRBJ2-7, with 10 bases identical to TRBD1. This CDR3 region has 14 residues. CDR1 is SQVTM, CDR2 ANQGSEA, per germline. Trimming removed 0 bases from V and 4 bases from J; junction bases left unmatched: 3. CDR3 nucleotides: TGCAGCGTTGAAGATAGGGGACAGGGGTACGAGCAGTACTTC. It yields the protein CSVEDRGQGYEQYF.

J is TRBJ2-7 and V is TRBV29-1, with 7 bases matching TRBD2. Trimming cost V 2 bases and J 8 bases; bases outside gene matches: 15. Germline CDR1 and CDR2: SQVTM and ANQGSEA. The CDR3 is 15 amino acids. CDR3 sequence: CSVEFASGSNSKQYF. The CDR3 region has the DNA TGCAGCGTTGAATTCGCTAGCGGTAGCAATAGCAAGCAGTACTTC.

The chain employs TRBV19 and TRBJ1-5; possibly TRBD1 for D (5 bases). Trimming removed 7 bases at V and 9 bases at J, with 22 bases between. CDR1 is LNHDA and CDR2 is SQIVND in the germline V gene (reference sequence). The CDR3 has 15 residues. CDR3 protein: CASNPGPGLIGPQHF. The CDR3 DNA sequence: TGTGCCAGTAACCCGGGACCAGGGCTGATTGGGCCCCAGCATTTT.

This clone appeared a few times. The chain has TRBV18 and TRBJ2-5; weak D call: TRBD1 (5 bases). The CDR3 has 13 amino acids. Trimming pared 4 bases from V and 3 bases from J, leaving 9 bases between. The germline V gene has CDR1 KGHSH and CDR2 LQKENI. The DNA for the CDR3 is TGTGCCAGCTCACTAACGACAGAAGAGACCCAGTACTTC. As protein: CASSLTTEETQYF. The variable domain in full, completed from reference TRBV18 and TRBJ2-5, reads NAGVMQNPRHLVRRRGQEARLRCSPMKGHSHVYWYRQLPEEGLKFMVYLQKENIIDESGMPKERFSAEFPKEGPSILRIQQVVRGDSAAYFCASSLTTEETQYFGPGTRLLVL.

The rearrangement links TRBV9 to TRBJ2-1, with TRBD2 matching 11 bases. J was trimmed by 8 bases and V by 3 bases; bases with no gene match: 10. The germline gives CDR1 SGDLS, CDR2 YYNGEE. This CDR3 region has 16 residues. The CDR3 sequence: CASSGIAGGPWDEQFF. CDR3 DNA: TGTGCCAGCAGCGGGATAGCGGGAGGGCCCTGGGATGAGCAGTTCTTC.

This clone showed up just a few times. The genes are TRBV19 and TRBJ2-7, with D possibly TRBD2 on 5 matching bases. CDR1 is LNHDA and CDR2 is SQIVND in the germline V gene (reference sequence). The CDR3 runs to 14 residues. V lost 6 bases and J 3 bases, leaving 15 bases between the germline ends. CDR3 nucleotides: TGTGCCAGTAGCATGGTCGGGGAGTTCTACGAGCAGTACTTC. Translation gives CASSMVGEFYEQYF.

V and J are TRBV29-1 and TRBJ2-7; D assignment may be TRBD1 or TRBD2 (6 bases each). Trimming stripped 3 bases from V and 1 base from J, with 13 bases between. This CDR3 region has 14 residues. Germline V CDR1 and CDR2: SQVTM, ANQGSEA. The CDR3 nucleotides are TGCAGCGTTGACGAAACGGGGGCTTCCTACGAGCAGTACTTC. Protein: CSVDETGASYEQYF.

This clone was observed a handful of times. This rearrangement joins TRBV10-2 to TRBJ2-1; TRBD1 or TRBD2 may be the D gene (5 bases each). Germline CDR1 and CDR2: WSHSY and SAAADI. The CDR3 has 15 amino acids. Trimming removed 3 bases from V and 8 bases from J, with 17 bases in between. The CDR3 DNA follows: TGCGCCAGCAGTGAAACGGGACGCCGTGGCTATGAGCAGTTCTTC. The encoded protein is CASSETGRRGYEQFF.

This clone was counted only a few times. The chain is built from TRBV6-8 and TRBJ2-1, with 7 bases aligning to TRBD2. Germline V gives CDR1 MNHGY, CDR2 SAAAGT. This CDR3 comprises 15 residues. The junction had 6 bases not matched to a gene; V was cut back by 2 bases and J by 5 bases. CDR3 in DNA: TGTGCCAGCAGTTACCCTAGAGCGGGGAACAATGAGCAGTTCTTC. It specifies CASSYPRAGNNEQFF.

V is TRBV9 and J is TRBJ2-1; D is unclear. Germline CDR1 and CDR2: SGDLS and YYNGEE. V was shortened by 0 bases and J by 9 bases, with 7 bases between the two germline ends. The CDR3 sequence is 12 residues long. CDR3: CASSVESGEQFF. The CDR3 region has the DNA TGTGCCAGCAGCGTAGAGAGTGGTGAGCAGTTCTTC.

This clone was counted a few times. Sequence at one end of the junction differs from germline and may be a read error. This chain connects TRBV10-2 to TRBJ1-5; D gene uncertain. The germline V gene encodes CDR1 WSHSY and CDR2 SAAADI. The CDR3 spans 15 residues. The CDR3 loop reads CAISDEGVSHQPQHF. DNA of the CDR3: TGCGCCATCAGTGACGAGGGAGTCTCCCATCAGCCCCAGCATTTT.

This clone has just a few counts. The V and J genes are TRBV9 and TRBJ2-7, with D possibly TRBD1 on 6 matching bases. There are 14 residues in the CDR3. Germline assignment: CDR1 SGDLS and CDR2 YYNGEE. Trimming removed 5 bases at V and 5 bases at J, with 17 bases between. The CDR3 DNA is TGTGCCAGCAGTTTGTCAGGGGCGAAGGACGAGCAGTACTTC. Protein: CASSLSGAKDEQYF.

The genes are TRBV18 and TRBJ2-1; TRBD1 is a possible D gene (6 bases). This CDR3 has 13 residues. CDR1 and CDR2 (germline): KGHSH, LQKENI. The ends were cut back, 4 bases at V and 8 bases at J, with 12 bases in the middle. DNA for the CDR3: TGTGCCAGCTCACGATTACAGGGCCATGAGCAGTTCTTC. Translating gives CASSRLQGHEQFF.

The sample holds a few counts of this clone. This rearrangement joins TRBV11-1 to TRBJ2-5; tentative D call: TRBD1 (6 bases). V dropped 0 bases and J dropped 7 bases, with 12 bases sitting between them. Germline lookup yields CDR1 SGHAT and CDR2 FQDESV (reference sequence). The CDR3 spans 14 residues. As DNA, the CDR3 is TGTGCCAGCAGCTTAGCTTCTGTACAGGGGACCCAGTACTTC. Translation gives CASSLASVQGTQYF.

The chain combines TRBV6-8 with TRBJ2-7; 13 positions agree with TRBD2. Germline trimming cut 5 bases from V and 5 bases from J; bases unmatched to any gene: 3. The CDR3 sequence is 14 residues long. In germline, CDR1 is MNHGY, CDR2 SAAAGT. The CDR3 spells CASSGLAGVNEQYF. In DNA form, the CDR3 reads TGTGCCAGCAGTGGACTAGCGGGAGTCAACGAGCAGTACTTC.

The rearrangement uses TRBV19 and TRBJ2-6; D remains unclear. Trimming stripped 7 bases from V and 0 bases from J, with 10 bases between. This CDR3 comprises 15 residues. Looked up from germline, CDR1 is LNHDA and CDR2 is SQIVND (reference sequence). CDR3 coding DNA: TGTGCCAGTACCGTTACGGACTCTGGGGCCAACGTCCTGACTTTC. Protein: CASTVTDSGANVLTF. The full variable domain, in which reference TRBV19 and TRBJ2-6 provide the parts outside the CDR3, is DGGITQSPKYLFRKEGQNVTLSCEQNLNHDAMYWYRQDPGQGLRLIYYSQIVNDFQKGDIAEGYSVSREKKESFPLTVTSAQKNPTAFYLCASTVTDSGANVLTFGAGSRLTVL.